This TCR beta chain was documented in a study of OX40 agonist ivuxolimab in advanced cancers. Study at large: Two patients with cutaneous melanoma and one with hepatocellular carcinoma, three in total, showed partial responses.

Assay: immunoSEQ multiplex PCR; the TCRdb copy retains only in-frame clones and omits some. The sample holds tens of thousands of clones, around 90% seen once. The CDR3 contains 11 residues. Germline V gene data show CDR1 as SNHLY and CDR2 as FYNNEI. Trimming took off 4 bases at V and 9 bases at J, with 7 bases between the two ends. The material was CD4+ or CD8+ T cells sorted from blood, obtained in a trial of the OX40 agonist ivuxolimab. This clonotype was sampled from an adult with an advanced solid tumor such as melanoma, head and neck, liver or kidney cancer. This chain connects TRBV2 to TRBJ2-4; D not certain. CDR3 bases: TGTGCCAGCAGTGCCCCCCTCATTCAGTACTTC. Amino acid sequence: CASSAPLIQYF.